Sequencing of this TCR beta chain was carried out in a study of cytomegalovirus exposure and HLA in healthy donors. Study results and limitations: Most observed TCR sequences were rare, whereas some public TCRs were detected in many donors. Links to common viral pathogens appeared, in a later analysis, for several of the most significant clusters. The study flagged roughly 160 TCR beta chains as cytomegalovirus-associated.

Primers: 60 Vbeta forward and 13 Jbeta reverse. The authors' processing: A later analysis tallied 80 million to 100 million unique TCR beta chains, approximately 11 million of them shared. Profiling relied on immunoSEQ multiplex PCR, and the TCRdb table lists in-frame clones only, not all of them. Clone size and V and J calls were adopted from that table, with D and trimming inferred from the DNA. The sample gives around 86,000 clones, 7.6% of which show up once; about 2.3% is in the top ten. This clone was seen more than once but under ten times. As yet, its antigen is unknown. V was clipped by 5 bases and J by 11 bases; unmatched bases: 8. Looked up from germline, CDR1 is DFQATT and CDR2 is SNEGSKA (reference sequence). The CDR3 spans 11 residues.

This sequence was found in a man aged 45-65 years in good health and CMV-seronegative. The chain is built from TRBV20-1 and TRBJ1-1; 7 bases align to TRBD1. The sequencing input was PBMCs. CDR3: CSALPTGSAFF. The CDR3 nucleotides are TGCAGTGCTCTCCCGACAGGGTCTGCTTTCTTT.